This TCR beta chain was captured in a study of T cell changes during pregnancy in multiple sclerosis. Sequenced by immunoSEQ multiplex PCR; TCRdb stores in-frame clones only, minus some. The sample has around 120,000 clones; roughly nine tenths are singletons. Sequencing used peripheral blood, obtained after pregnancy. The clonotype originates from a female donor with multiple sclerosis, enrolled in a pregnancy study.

The CDR3 nucleotides read TGTGCCAGTAGTATTGGGGGGCGGGGAGGGAAAGAGACCCAGTACTTC. Its translation is CASSIGGRGGKETQYF. This chain uses TRBV19 with TRBJ2-5, with TRBD2 as a possible D gene (7 bases). CDR3 length: 16 amino acids. From germline, CDR1 is LNHDA and CDR2 SQIVND (reference sequence). Trimming shortened V by 3 bases and J by 3 bases, and 17 bases separated the two germline ends.